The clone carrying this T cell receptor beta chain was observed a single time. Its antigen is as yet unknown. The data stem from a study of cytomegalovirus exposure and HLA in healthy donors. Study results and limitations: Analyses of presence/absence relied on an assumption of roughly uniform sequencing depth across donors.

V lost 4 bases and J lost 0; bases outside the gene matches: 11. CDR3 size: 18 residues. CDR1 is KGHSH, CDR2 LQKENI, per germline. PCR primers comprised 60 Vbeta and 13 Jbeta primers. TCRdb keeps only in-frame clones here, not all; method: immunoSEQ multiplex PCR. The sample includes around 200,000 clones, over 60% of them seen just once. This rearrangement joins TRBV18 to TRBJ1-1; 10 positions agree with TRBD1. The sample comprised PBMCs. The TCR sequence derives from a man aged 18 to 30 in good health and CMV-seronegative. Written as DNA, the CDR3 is TGTGCCAGCTCACGCGAGACAGGGGGCGGTGGATTGAACACTGAAGCTTTCTTT. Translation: CASSRETGGGGLNTEAFF.